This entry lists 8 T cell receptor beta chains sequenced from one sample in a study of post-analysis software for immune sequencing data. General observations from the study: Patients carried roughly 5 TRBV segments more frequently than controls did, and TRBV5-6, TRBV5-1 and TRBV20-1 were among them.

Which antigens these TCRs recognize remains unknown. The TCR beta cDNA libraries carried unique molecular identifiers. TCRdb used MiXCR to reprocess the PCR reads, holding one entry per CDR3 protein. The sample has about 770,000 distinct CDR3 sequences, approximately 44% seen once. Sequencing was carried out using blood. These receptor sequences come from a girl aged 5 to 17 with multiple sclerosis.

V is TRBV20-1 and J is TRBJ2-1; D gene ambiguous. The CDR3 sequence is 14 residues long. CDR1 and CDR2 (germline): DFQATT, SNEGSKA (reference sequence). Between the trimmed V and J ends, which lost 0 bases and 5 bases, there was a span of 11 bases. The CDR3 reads CSARDWAADNEQFF. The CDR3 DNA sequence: TGCAGTGCTAGAGATTGGGCGGCAGACAATGAGCAGTTCTTC.

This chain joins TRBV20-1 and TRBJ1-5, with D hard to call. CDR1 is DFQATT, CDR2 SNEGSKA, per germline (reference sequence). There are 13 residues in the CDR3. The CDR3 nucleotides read TGCAGCCCAGGACGGGCCAATGATCAGCCCCAGCATTTT. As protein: CSPGRANDQPQHF.

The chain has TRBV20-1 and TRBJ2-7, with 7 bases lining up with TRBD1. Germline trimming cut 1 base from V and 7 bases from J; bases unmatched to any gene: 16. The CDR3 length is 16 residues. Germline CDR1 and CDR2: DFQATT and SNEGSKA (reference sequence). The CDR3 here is CSARGRETGTSWEQYF. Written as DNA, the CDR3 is TGCAGTGCTAGAGGGCGTGAGACAGGGACGTCTTGGGAGCAGTACTTC.

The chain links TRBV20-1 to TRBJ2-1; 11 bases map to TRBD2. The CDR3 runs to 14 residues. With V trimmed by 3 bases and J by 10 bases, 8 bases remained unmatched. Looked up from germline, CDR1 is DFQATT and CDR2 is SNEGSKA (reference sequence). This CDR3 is CSASPGTSGAEQFF. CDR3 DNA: TGCAGTGCTAGCCCCGGGACTAGCGGAGCCGAGCAGTTCTTC.

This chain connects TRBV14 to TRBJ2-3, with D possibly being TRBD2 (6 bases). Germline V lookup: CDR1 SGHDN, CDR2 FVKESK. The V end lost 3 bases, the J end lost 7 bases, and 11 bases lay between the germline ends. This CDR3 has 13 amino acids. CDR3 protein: CASSQFGTHTQYF. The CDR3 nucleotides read TGTGCCAGCAGCCAGTTCGGGACTCATACGCAGTATTTT.

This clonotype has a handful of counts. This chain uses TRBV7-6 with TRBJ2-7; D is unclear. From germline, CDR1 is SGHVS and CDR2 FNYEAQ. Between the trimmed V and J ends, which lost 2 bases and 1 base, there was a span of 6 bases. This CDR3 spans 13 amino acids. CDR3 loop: CASSLKQSYEQYF. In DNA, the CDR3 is TGTGCCAGCAGCTTAAAACAGTCCTACGAGCAGTACTTC.

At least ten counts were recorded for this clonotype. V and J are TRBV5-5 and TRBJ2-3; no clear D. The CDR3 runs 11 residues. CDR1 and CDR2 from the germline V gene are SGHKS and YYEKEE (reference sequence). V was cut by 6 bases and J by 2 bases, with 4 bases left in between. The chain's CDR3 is CASTHTDTQYF. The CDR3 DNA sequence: TGTGCCAGCACCCACACAGATACGCAGTATTTT.

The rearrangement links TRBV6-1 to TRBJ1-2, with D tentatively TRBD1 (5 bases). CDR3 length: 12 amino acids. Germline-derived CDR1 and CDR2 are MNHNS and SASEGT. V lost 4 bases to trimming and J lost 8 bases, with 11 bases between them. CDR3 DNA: TGTGCCAGCAGTGGAGCAGGGTTCGGCTACACCTTC. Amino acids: CASSGAGFGYTF.